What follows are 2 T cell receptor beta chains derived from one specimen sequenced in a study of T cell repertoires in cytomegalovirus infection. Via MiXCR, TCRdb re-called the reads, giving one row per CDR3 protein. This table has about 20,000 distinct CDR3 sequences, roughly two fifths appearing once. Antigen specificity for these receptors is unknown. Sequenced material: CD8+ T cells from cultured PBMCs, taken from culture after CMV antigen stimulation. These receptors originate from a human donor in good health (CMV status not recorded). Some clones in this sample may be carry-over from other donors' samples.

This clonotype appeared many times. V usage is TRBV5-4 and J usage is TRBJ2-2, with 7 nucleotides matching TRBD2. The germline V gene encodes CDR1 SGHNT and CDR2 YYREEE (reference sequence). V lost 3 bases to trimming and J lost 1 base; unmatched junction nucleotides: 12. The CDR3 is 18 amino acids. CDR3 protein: CASSSGRLAEWNTGELFF. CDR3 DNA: TGTGCCAGCAGCTCCGGACGGCTAGCGGAATGGAACACCGGGGAGCTGTTTTTT.

The CDR3 coding sequence is TGTGCCAGCAGTTTGACGGGACCTCGGGGATTCACTGAAGCTTTCTTT. This translates into CASSLTGPRGFTEAFF. The rearrangement links TRBV27 to TRBJ1-1, with D perhaps TRBD1 (5 bases). V lost 3 bases and J 4 bases, leaving 18 bases between the germline ends. The CDR3 is 16 amino acids. Germline V lookup: CDR1 MNHEY, CDR2 SMNVEV (reference sequence).